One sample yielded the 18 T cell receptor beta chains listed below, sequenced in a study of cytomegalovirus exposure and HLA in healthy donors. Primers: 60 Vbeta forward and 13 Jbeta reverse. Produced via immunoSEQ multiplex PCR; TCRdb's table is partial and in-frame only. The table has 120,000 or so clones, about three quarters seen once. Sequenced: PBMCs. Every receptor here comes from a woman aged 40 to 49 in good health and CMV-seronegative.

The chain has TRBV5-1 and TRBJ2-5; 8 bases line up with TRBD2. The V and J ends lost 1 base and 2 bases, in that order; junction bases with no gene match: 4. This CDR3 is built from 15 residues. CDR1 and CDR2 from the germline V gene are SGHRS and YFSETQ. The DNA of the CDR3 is TGCGCCAGCAGCTTGATCGGGGGGGTACAAGAGACCCAGTACTTC. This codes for CASSLIGGVQETQYF. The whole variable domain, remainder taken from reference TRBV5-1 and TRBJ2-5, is KAGVTQTPRYLIKTRGQQVTLSCSPISGHRSVSWYQQTPGQGLQFLFEYFSETQRNKGNFPGRFSGRQFSNSRSEMNVSTLELGDSALYLCASSLIGGVQETQYFGPGTRLLVL.

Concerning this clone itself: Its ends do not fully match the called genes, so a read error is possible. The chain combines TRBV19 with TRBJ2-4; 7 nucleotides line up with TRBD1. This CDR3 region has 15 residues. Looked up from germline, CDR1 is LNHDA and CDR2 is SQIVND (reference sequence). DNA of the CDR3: TGTGCCAGTAGTGGTTCATTTGCAGGGGGAAACAGTCAGTACTTC. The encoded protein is CASSGSFAGGNSQYF.

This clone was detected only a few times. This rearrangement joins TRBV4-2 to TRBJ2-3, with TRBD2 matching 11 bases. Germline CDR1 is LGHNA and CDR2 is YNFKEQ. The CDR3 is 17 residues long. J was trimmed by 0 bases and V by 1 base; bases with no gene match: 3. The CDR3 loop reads CASSQAASGRSTDTQYF. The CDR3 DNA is TGTGCCAGCAGCCAAGCGGCTAGCGGGAGGAGCACAGATACGCAGTATTTT.

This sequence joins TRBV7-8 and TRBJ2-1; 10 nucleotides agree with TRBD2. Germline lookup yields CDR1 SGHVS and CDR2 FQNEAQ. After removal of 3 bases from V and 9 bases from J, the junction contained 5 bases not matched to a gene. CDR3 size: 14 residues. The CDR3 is CASSLLAGAGEQFF. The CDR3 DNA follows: TGTGCCAGCAGCTTGCTAGCGGGAGCAGGTGAGCAGTTCTTC.

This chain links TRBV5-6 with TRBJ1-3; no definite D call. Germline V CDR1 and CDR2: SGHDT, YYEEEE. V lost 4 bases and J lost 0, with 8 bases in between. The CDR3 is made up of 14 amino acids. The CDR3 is CASSMPSSGNTIYF. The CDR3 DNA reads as TGTGCCAGCAGCATGCCGAGCTCTGGAAACACCATATATTTT.

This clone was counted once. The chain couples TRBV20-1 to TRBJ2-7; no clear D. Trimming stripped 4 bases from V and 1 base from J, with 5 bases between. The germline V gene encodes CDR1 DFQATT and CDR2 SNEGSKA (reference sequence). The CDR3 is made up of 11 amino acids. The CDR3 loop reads CSAKQSYEQYF. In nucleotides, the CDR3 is TGCAGTGCTAAACAGTCCTACGAGCAGTACTTC.

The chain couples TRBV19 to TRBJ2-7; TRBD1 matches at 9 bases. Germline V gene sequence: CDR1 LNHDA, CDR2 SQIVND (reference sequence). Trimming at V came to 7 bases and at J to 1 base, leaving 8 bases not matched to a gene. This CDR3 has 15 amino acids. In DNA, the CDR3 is TGTGCCAGTACCGCGGGGACAGGGATTTCCTACGAGCAGTACTTC. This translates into CASTAGTGISYEQYF.

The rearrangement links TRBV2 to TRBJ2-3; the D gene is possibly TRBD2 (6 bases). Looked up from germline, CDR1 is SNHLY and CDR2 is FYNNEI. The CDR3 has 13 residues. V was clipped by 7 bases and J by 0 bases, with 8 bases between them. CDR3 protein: CASTGRSTDTQYF. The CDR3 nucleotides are TGTGCCAGCACCGGGAGAAGCACAGATACGCAGTATTTT. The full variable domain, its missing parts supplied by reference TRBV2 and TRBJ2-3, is EPEVTQTPSHQVTQMGQEVILRCVPISNHLYFYWYRQILGQKVEFLVSFYNNEISEKSEIFDDQFSVERPDGSNFTLKIRSTKLEDSAMYFCASTGRSTDTQYFGPGTRLTVL.

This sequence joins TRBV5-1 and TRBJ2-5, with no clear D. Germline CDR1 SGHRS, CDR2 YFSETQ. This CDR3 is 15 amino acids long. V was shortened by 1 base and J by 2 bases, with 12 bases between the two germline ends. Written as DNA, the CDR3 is TGCGCCAGCAGCTTGCACAGCTCAGTGCAAGAGACCCAGTACTTC. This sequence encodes CASSLHSSVQETQYF. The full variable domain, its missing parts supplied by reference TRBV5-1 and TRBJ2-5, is KAGVTQTPRYLIKTRGQQVTLSCSPISGHRSVSWYQQTPGQGLQFLFEYFSETQRNKGNFPGRFSGRQFSNSRSEMNVSTLELGDSALYLCASSLHSSVQETQYFGPGTRLLVL.

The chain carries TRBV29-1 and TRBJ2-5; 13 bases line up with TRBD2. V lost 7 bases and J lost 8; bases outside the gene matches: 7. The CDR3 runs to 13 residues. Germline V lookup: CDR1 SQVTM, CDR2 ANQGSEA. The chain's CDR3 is CSAGGLAGSTQYF. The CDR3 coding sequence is TGCAGCGCTGGGGGACTAGCGGGGAGTACCCAGTACTTC. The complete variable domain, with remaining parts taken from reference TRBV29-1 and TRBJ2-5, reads SAVISQKPSRDICQRGTSLTIQCQVDSQVTMMFWYRQQPGQSLTLIATANQGSEATYESGFVIDKFPISRPNLTFSTLTVSNMSPEDSSIYLCSAGGLAGSTQYFGPGTRLLVL.

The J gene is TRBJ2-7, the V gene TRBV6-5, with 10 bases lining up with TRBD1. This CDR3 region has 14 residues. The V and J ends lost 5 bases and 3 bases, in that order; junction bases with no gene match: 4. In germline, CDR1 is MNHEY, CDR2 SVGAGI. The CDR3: CASSQRTGGYEQYF. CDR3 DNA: TGTGCCAGCAGTCAACGGACAGGGGGCTACGAGCAGTACTTC.

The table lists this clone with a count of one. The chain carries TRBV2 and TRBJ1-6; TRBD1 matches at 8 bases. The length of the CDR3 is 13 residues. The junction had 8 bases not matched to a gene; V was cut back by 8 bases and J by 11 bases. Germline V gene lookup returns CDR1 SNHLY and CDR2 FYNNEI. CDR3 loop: CASGDRLGTPLHF. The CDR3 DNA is TGTGCCAGCGGGGACAGGTTGGGGACACCCCTCCACTTT.

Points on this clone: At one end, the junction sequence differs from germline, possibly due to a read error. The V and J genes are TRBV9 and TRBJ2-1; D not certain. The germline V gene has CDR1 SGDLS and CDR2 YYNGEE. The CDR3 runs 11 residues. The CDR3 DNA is TGTGCCAGCAGCACCTACGATGAGCAGTTCTTC. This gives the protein CASSTYDEQFF.

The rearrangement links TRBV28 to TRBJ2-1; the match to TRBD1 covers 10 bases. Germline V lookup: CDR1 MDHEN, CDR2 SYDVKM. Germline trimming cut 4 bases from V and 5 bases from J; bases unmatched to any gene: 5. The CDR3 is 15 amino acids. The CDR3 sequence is CASSSWTGGNNEQFF. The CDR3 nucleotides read TGTGCCAGCAGTTCCTGGACAGGGGGGAACAATGAGCAGTTCTTC.

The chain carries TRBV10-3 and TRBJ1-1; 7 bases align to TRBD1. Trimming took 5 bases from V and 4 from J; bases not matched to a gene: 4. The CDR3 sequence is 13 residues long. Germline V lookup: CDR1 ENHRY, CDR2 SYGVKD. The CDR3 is CAISRGGFTEAFF. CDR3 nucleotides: TGTGCCATCAGTCGAGGGGGCTTCACTGAAGCTTTCTTT.

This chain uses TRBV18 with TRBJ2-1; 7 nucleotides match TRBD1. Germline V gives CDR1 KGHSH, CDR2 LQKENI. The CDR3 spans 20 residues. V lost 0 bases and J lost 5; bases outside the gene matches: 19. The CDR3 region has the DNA TGTGCCAGCTCACCACCAGTTACTCATTCGACAGGGCTGAAACACAATGAGCAGTTCTTC. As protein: CASSPPVTHSTGLKHNEQFF.

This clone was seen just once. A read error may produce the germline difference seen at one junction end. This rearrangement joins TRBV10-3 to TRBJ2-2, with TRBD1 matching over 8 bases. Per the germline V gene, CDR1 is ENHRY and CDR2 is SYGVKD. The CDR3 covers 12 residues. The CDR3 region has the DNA TGCGCAACAGGGGGATTGGGCGGGGAGCTGTTTTTT. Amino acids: CATGGLGGELFF.

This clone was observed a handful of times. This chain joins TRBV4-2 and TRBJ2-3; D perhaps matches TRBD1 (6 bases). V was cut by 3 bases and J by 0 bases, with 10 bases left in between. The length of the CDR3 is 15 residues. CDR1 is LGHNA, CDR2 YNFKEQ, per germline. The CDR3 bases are TGTGCCAGCAGCCAGTCCACAGGGAGCACAGATACGCAGTATTTT. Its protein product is CASSQSTGSTDTQYF.